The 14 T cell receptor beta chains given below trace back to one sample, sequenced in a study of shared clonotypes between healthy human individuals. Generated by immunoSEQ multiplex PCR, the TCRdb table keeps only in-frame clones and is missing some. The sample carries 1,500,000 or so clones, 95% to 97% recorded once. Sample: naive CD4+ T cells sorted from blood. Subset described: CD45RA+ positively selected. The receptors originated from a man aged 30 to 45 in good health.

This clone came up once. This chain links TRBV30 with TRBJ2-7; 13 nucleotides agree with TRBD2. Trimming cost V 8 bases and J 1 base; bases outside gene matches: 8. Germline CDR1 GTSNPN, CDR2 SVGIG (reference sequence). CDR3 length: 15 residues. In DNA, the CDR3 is TGTGCCACGGGACTAGCGGGACAAATTTCCTACGAGCAGTACTTC. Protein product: CATGLAGQISYEQYF.

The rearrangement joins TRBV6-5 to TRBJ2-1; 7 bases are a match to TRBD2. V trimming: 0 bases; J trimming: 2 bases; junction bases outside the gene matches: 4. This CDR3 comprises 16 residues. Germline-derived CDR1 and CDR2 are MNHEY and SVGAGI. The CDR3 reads CASSYSGSGAYNEQFF. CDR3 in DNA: TGTGCCAGCAGTTACTCTGGCAGCGGGGCCTACAATGAGCAGTTCTTC.

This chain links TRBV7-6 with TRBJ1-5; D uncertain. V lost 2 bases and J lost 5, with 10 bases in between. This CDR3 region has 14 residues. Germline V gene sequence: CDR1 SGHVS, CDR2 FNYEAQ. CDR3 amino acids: CASSLTPVDQPQHF. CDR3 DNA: TGTGCCAGCAGCTTAACACCAGTGGATCAGCCCCAGCATTTT.

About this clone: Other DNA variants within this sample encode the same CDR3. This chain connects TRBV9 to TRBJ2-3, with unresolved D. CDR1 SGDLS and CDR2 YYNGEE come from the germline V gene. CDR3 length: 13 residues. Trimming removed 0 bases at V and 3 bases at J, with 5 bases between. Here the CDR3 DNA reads TGTGCCAGCAGCGTAGCCAGTACAGATACGCAGTATTTT. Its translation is CASSVASTDTQYF.

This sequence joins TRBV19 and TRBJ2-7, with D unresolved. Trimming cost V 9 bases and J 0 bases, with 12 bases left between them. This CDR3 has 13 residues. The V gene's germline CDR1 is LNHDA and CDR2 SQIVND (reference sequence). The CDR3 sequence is CASRMTSSYEQYF. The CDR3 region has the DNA TGTGCCAGCCGTATGACATCCTCCTACGAGCAGTACTTC. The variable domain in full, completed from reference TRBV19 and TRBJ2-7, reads DGGITQSPKYLFRKEGQNVTLSCEQNLNHDAMYWYRQDPGQGLRLIYYSQIVNDFQKGDIAEGYSVSREKKESFPLTVTSAQKNPTAFYLCASRMTSSYEQYFGPGTRLTVT.

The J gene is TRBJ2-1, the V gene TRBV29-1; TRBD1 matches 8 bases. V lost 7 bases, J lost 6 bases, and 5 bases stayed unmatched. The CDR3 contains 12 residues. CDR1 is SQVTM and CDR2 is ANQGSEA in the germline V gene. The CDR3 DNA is TGCAGCGCGTATACAGGGGGCAATGAGCAGTTCTTC. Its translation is CSAYTGGNEQFF.

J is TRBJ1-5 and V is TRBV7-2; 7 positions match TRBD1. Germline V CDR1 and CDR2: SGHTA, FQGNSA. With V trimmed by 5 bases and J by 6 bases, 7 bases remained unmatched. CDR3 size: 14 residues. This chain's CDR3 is CASSRTGVGQPQHF. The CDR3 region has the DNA TGTGCCAGCAGCCGGACAGGCGTCGGTCAGCCCCAGCATTTT.

CDR3 protein: CASSPPRQGGGETQYF. The CDR3 DNA reads as TGCGCCAGCAGCCCCCCGAGACAGGGTGGGGGAGAGACCCAGTACTTC. V is TRBV5-1 and J is TRBJ2-5; 7 bases are a match to TRBD1. Germline lookup yields CDR1 SGHRS and CDR2 YFSETQ. The V gene end was trimmed by 4 bases and the J gene end by 4 bases; junction bases not matched to a gene: 13. This CDR3 region has 16 residues.

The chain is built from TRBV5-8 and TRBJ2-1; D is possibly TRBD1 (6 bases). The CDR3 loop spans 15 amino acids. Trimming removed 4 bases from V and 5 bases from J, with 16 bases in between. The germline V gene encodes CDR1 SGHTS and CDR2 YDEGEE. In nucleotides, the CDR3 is TGTGCCAGCAGCACCGGGACAAGGGAAAACAATGAGCAGTTCTTC. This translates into CASSTGTRENNEQFF.

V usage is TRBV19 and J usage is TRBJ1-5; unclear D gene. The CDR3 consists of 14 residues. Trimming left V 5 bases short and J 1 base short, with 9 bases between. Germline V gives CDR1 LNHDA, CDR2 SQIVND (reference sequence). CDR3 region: CASSWIGSNQPQHF. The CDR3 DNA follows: TGTGCCAGTAGTTGGATAGGCAGCAATCAGCCCCAGCATTTT.

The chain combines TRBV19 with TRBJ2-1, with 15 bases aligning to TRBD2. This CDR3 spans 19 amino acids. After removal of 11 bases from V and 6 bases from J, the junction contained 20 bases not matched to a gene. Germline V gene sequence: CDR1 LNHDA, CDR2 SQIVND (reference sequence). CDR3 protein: CAGLAGGPLAVGECNEQFF. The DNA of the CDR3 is TGTGCCGGACTAGCGGGAGGGCCGTTGGCCGTCGGGGAGTGCAATGAGCAGTTCTTC.

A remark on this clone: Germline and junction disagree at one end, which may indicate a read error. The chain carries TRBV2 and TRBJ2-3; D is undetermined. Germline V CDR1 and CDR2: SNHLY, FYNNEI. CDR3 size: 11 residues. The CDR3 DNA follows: TGTGCCAGCAGTGTTGGCCCGAAGTTGTGTTTT. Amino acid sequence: CASSVGPKLCF.

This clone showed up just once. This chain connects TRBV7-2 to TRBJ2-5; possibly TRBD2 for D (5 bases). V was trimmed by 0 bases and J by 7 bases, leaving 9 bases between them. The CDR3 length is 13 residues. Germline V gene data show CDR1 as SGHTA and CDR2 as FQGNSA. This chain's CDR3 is CASSLAGVGTQYF. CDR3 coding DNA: TGTGCCAGCAGCTTAGCGGGAGTGGGGACCCAGTACTTC. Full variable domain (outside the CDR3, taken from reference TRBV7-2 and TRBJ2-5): GAGVSQSPSNKVTEKGKDVELRCDPISGHTALYWYRQSLGQGLEFLIYFQGNSAPDKSGLPSDRFSAERTGGSVSTLTIQRTQQEDSAVYLCASSLAGVGTQYFGPGTRLLVL.

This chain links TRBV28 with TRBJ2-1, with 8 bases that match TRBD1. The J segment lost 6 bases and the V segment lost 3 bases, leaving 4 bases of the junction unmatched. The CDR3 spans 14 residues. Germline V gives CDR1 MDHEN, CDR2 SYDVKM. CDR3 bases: TGTGCCAGCAGTTTTTTGGACAGGGCCAATGAGCAGTTCTTC. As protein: CASSFLDRANEQFF.